The rows below give T cell receptor beta chains drawn from one sample of a study of cytomegalovirus exposure and HLA in healthy donors. Sequenced by immunoSEQ multiplex PCR; TCRdb stores in-frame clones only, minus some. In the table there are some 350,000 clones, roughly 87% of which are singletons. Input material: PBMCs. These receptors all come from a woman aged 25 to 45 in good health and CMV-seropositive. CDR3s include the opening cysteine and the closing phenylalanine or tryptophan. D genes are given only for firm matches.

J gene: TRBJ1-1; V gene: TRBV29-1; D gene: NA; CDR3 DNA: TGCAGCGTCCCGGGCCAAGGAAGTGAAGCTTTCTTT; CDR3 protein: CSVPGQGSEAFF
J gene: TRBJ2-3; V gene: TRBV5-4; D gene: TRBD2; CDR3 DNA: TGTGCCAGCGGAGCGGGGGGGCGTCCAGATACGCAGTATTTT; CDR3 protein: CASGAGGRPDTQYF
J gene: TRBJ2-5; V gene: TRBV9; D gene: NA; CDR3 DNA: TGTGCCAGCAGCGTAGCTGTAGGGGGGGAGACCCAGTACTTC; CDR3 protein: CASSVAVGGETQYF
J gene: TRBJ2-7; V gene: TRBV4-2; D gene: TRBD1; CDR3 DNA: TGTGCCAGCAGCCAGGTCCGGGACAGGGCGGTCGAGCAGTACTTC; CDR3 protein: CASSQVRDRAVEQYF
J gene: TRBJ2-7; V gene: TRBV5-4; D gene: NA; CDR3 DNA: TGTGCCAGCAGCTTGGACGGTCCCTACGAGCAGTACTTC; CDR3 protein: CASSLDGPYEQYF
J gene: TRBJ2-7; V gene: TRBV5-4; D gene: TRBD1; CDR3 DNA: TGTGCCAGCAGTCAGTCCGCAGGGGGCTTCTACGAGCAGTACTTC; CDR3 protein: CASSQSAGGFYEQYF
J gene: TRBJ2-7; V gene: TRBV6-1; D gene: TRBD2; CDR3 DNA: TGTGCCAGCAGTGAAGGGCTAGCGGGACTAGTGCAGTACTTC; CDR3 protein: CASSEGLAGLVQYF
J gene: TRBJ2-7; V gene: TRBV9; D gene: NA; CDR3 DNA: TGTGCCAGCAGCACGTCTAGCTTTAGTCCCGAGCAGTACTTC; CDR3 protein: CASSTSSFSPEQYF
J gene: TRBJ2-7; V gene: TRBV7-2; D gene: TRBD2; CDR3 DNA: TGTGCCAGCAGCTTAGGCCTAGCGGGATACTCCTACGAGCAGTACTTC; CDR3 protein: CASSLGLAGYSYEQYF
J gene: TRBJ1-1; V gene: TRBV10-1; D gene: NA; CDR3 DNA: TGCGCCAGCCTGGGATTACCGAAGGGAGCTTTCTTT; CDR3 protein: CASLGLPKGAFF